The T cell receptor (beta chain) described here comes from a study of shared clonotypes between healthy human individuals (dated by TCRdb to 2020 to 2022). Study-level background: The cohort included three men and a couple of women between 18 and 49 years of age. Per donor, three plates each were used for CD4 naive and CD4 memory, two for CD8 naive, and one for CD8 memory. To estimate repertoire size and how much clonotypes are shared between individuals, the study performed deep sequencing of blood TCR repertoires from about five healthy adults. To increase sequencing depth and limit assay-specific biases, different laboratories used diverse techniques to prepare libraries and sequence TCR repertoires. Per donor, leukapheresis produced somewhere between about 0.94 and 9 billion PBMCs.

This clone showed up just once. The antigen it binds to is not known. Base qualities were left out, and no much larger clone turns up one base away. CDR3 length: 15 amino acids, cysteine to phenylalanine. The only DNA kept is the CDR3, 45 bases in frame from the first base. V and J are truncated by 0 bases and 4 bases respectively, leaving an intervening sequence of 10 bases. The germline V gene gives CDR1 as SGHRS and CDR2 as YFSETQ. TCR CDR3 regions were amplified from genomic DNA by multiplex PCR using the deep immunoSEQ assay. For each cell subset, the extracted genomic DNA was distributed evenly across all wells of several immunoSEQ 96-well plates, and each plate served as one replicate. For sorted subsets, about 210 ng of genomic DNA, equivalent to around 31,000 T cell genomes, went into each replicate PCR. Purified libraries were quantified with a Qubit 3.0 fluorometer, sized on a Bioanalyzer 2100, and re-quantified with the KAPA Library Quantification kit. Each immunoSEQ 96-well plate was sequenced on its own single-read 150-cycle Illumina NextSeq 550 flow cell. As for the original processing: The immunoSEQ output contained only junctional sequences without quality scores, so filtering could not match that applied to full-length reads. Sequences were annotated with PyIR, a Python wrapper for IgBLAST v1.9, and V/J genes and CDR3 were assigned using IMGT germline references. Reads with weak V/J assignments (E-value above 1e-6), missing CDR3, stop codons, out-of-frame junctions, or ambiguous translated residues were removed. A V3J clonotype was defined by an identical inferred V gene, J gene, and CDR3 amino acid sequence. The percentage overlap between two repertoires was calculated by dividing the number of shared unique clonotypes by the size of the smaller repertoire. Repertoire richness was assessed with RTK rarefaction, the Chao1 estimator, and Recon v2.1 estimates of unobserved clonotypes. Generation probabilities were computed with OLGA for all TCRbeta clonotypes obtained by the gDNA method from several donors. TCRdb retrieved this table from immuneACCESS and kept in-frame rearrangements only. Not all clones are present; in checked studies, unresolved V genes account for under half, and no reason is known for the remainder. Clone size and V and J calls were adopted from that table, with D and trimming inferred from the DNA. The sample table lists roughly 1,100,000 clones, under 80% of them with a count of one. The top ten constitute approximately 1.5% of the sample.

Study-wide conclusions, independent of this receptor: Because the study included only a small number of donors, the genetic and exposure-history diversity represented was limited. Pairwise subsampling indicated that sequencing depth was expected to affect the degree of clonotype sharing among donors. Incomplete sequencing was indicated by rarefaction of sorted-subset datasets, despite the large sequencing depth. Estimated clonotype richness was generally larger for naive than for memory subsets. Sampling was restricted to blood, and TCR repertoires in tissues likely differ from the TCR repertoires found in blood. Compared with non-shared clonotypes, clonotypes shared by all four sorted-subset donors had higher generation probabilities. Sharing across a few donors was observed for around 5% of naive CD4, under 4% of naive CD8, 2% to 2.5% of memory CD4, and about 0.4% of memory CD8 clonotypes.

Donors were healthy HIV-negative adults with no recently reported acute infections or vaccinations. All donors were Caucasian adults living in Nashville, Tennessee, USA. CD4+ T cells were enriched through magnetic negative selection, after which naive cells were positively selected on CD45RA and the remaining negative fraction served as the memory subset. After blood collection by leukapheresis, PBMCs were isolated using Ficoll-Histopaque density gradient centrifugation and then cryopreserved in the vapor phase of liquid nitrogen. Analytical flow cytometry was used to check the purity and quantity of each magnetically sorted T cell population. Each sorted fraction had its genomic DNA isolated and then quantified by UV absorbance on a Nanodrop 2000c.

This TCR derives from a young man in good health. The sample taken for sequencing was memory CD4+ T cells sorted from blood. This specimen's cell subset or site label, per the study, means: CD45RA-negative fraction. Recombination connected TRBV5-1 to TRBJ2-2, with the D gene not confidently named. The sequenced DNA is TGCGCCAGCAGCTTGGAGGGTCGGGCCACCGGGGAGCTGTTTTTT. Translated, this is CASSLEGRATGELFF. Outside the CDR3, residues come from the reference TRBV5-1 and TRBJ2-2 proteins, so the full variable domain is: KAGVTQTPRYLIKTRGQQVTLSCSPISGHRSVSWYQQTPGQGLQFLFEYFSETQRNKGNFPGRFSGRQFSNSRSEMNVSTLELGDSALYLCASSLEGRATGELFFGEGSRLTVL.